Here is one TCR beta chain with its context. The sample comes from a study of T cells in Graves' hyperthyroidism and ophthalmopathy. TCR beta CDR3 sequences were amplified from RNA transcripts. First-round RT-PCR targeting the TCR CDR3 was performed with the HTBI primer set. TCRdb re-derived calls from the multiplex PCR reads in MiXCR, one entry per CDR3 protein. The sample yields hundreds of thousands of distinct CDR3 sequences, over 35% seen once. The CDR3 runs to 17 residues. Looked up from germline, CDR1 is MNHEY and CDR2 is SVGAGI. The ends were cut back, 2 bases at V and 5 bases at J, with 18 bases in the middle.

The clonotype originates from a young man with Graves' hyperthyroidism. V usage is TRBV6-5 and J usage is TRBJ2-2; TRBD1 might be the D (5 bases). The sequencing input was blood. This chain's CDR3 is CASSYASVGLGTGELFF. For the CDR3, the DNA is TGTGCCAGCAGTTACGCCTCAGTGGGGCTAGGAACCGGGGAGCTGTTTTTT.